This paragraph covers one T cell receptor (beta chain) sequence. The antigen remains unidentified. The data belong to a study of metastatic and nonmetastatic thyroid tumors. Looking at the study overall: Both malignant and benign thyroid patients supplied peripheral blood and tumor or nodule tissue samples, across which the repertoires of these patients were then compared. Whole-study findings and limits: Relative to benign nodules, malignant thyroid tumors were reportedly characterized by significantly elevated TCR beta diversity in blood and tumor.

Per the study methods: CDR3 differences across clinicopathological groups were used to build a distant-metastasis classifier for papillary thyroid cancer. TCRdb re-clonotyped the PCR reads via MiXCR. The V and J calls and clone size come from TCRdb's table, not from the authors' own analysis. Of under 20,000 clones in the sample, 22% are singletons; the top ten hold around 7.8%. The CDR3 has 14 residues. Trimming pared 3 bases from V and 5 bases from J, leaving 14 bases between. Germline CDR1 reads MNHNS; CDR2 reads SASEGT. Treatment of any kind had been given to no patient before thyroid surgery. This clonotype was sampled from a female donor with papillary thyroid cancer or a benign thyroid nodule (not recorded which). Some clones in this sample may be carry-over from other donors' samples. Material: adjacent normal tissue. The chain couples TRBV6-1 to TRBJ2-7; perhaps TRBD1 as D (6 bases). The CDR3 loop is CASSEYRAWNEQYF. The CDR3 nucleotides read TGTGCCAGCAGTGAGTACAGGGCATGGAACGAGCAGTACTTC.